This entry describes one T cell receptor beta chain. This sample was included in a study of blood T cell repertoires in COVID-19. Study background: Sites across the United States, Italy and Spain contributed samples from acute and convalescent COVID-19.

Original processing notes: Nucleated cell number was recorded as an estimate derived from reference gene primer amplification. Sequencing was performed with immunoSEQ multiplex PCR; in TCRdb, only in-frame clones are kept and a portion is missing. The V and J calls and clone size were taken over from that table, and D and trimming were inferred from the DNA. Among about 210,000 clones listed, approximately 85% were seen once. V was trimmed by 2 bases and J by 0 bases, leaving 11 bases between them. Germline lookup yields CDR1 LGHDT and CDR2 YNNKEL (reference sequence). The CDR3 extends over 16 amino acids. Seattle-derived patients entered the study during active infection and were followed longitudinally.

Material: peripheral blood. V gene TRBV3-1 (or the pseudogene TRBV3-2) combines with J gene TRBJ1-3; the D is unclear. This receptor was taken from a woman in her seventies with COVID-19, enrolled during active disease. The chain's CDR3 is CASSQRSRGSGNTIYF. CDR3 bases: TGTGCCAGCAGCCAAAGGTCTCGAGGCTCTGGAAACACCATATATTTT.